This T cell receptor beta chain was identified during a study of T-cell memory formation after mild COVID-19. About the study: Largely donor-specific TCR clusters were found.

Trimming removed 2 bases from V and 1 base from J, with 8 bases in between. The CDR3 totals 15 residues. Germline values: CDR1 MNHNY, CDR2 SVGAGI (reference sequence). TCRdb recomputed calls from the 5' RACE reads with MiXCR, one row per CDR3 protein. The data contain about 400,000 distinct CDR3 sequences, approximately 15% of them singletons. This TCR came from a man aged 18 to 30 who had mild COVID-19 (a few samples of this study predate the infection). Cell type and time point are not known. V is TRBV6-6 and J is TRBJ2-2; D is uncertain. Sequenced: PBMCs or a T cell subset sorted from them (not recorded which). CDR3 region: CASSYRSQNTGELFF. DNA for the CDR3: TGTGCCAGCAGTTACCGGAGTCAGAACACCGGGGAGCTGTTTTTT.